The entry below describes one T cell receptor beta chain. What it binds is unknown. With a much larger clone just one base away, this may be a read error. The data stem from a study of Graves' ophthalmopathy and Graves' hyperthyroidism. General study results and limits: The majority of expanded thyroid clonotypes above 0.001 frequency also occurred in blood.

CDR3 regions of TCR beta were amplified from RNA transcripts. HTBI-primed first-round RT-PCR preceded second-round multiplex PCR. Each CDR3 protein gets one entry after TCRdb re-called the multiplex PCR reads with MiXCR. The repertoire includes about 16,000 distinct CDR3 sequences, 46% of them detected once, and less than 30% sits in the top ten. This TCR was recovered from a woman in her thirties or forties with stable Graves' hyperthyroidism. Sequencing was performed on peripheral blood.

For the CDR3, the DNA is TGTGCCAGCAGCCGTCGACAGGAGTATGGCTGCACCTTC. Encoded protein: CASSRRQEYGCTF. The chain joins TRBV5-5 to TRBJ1-2, with D perhaps matching TRBD1 (6 bases). CDR3 length: 13 residues. Per the germline V gene, CDR1 is SGHKS and CDR2 is YYEKEE (reference sequence).